This TCR beta chain is drawn from a study of beta chain features in type 1 diabetes. Whole-study findings and limits: Shorter TCRB CDR3s, moderately but significantly so, marked every one of the four CD4+ subsets in Type 1 diabetes patients. Here, the possible influence of HLA type (on TCRB rearrangement) remained unresolved.

Expressed TCRB transcripts were sequenced because the entire RNA isolate underwent reverse transcription. The protocol was immunoSEQ multiplex PCR, while the TCRdb copy is restricted to in-frame clones and leaves out a portion. This sample has 680,000 or so clones, with 13% found just once. V lost 0 bases and J 7 bases, leaving 17 bases between the germline ends. CDR1 is SNHLY, CDR2 FYNNEI, per germline. This CDR3 spans 16 amino acids. This clone has a handful of counts. No antigen is known for it. The source material was naive CD4+ T cells from blood. This receptor was obtained from a young man with type 1 diabetes. The V and J genes are TRBV2 and TRBJ2-3; D is unclear. The CDR3 coding sequence is TGTGCCAGCAGTGAAGCGCCCGTAAGGTCCTCGTATACGCAGTATTTT. It codes for CASSEAPVRSSYTQYF.